The 30 T cell receptor beta chains in this list originate from one sample, sequenced in a study of cytomegalovirus exposure and HLA in healthy donors. PCR amplification relied on 60 Vbeta primers (plus 13 Jbeta primers). Sequencing was performed with immunoSEQ multiplex PCR; in TCRdb, only in-frame clones are kept and a portion is missing. The sample consists of more than 45,000 clones, 70% to 80% of them appearing once. Sequenced: PBMCs. All receptors come from a woman in her sixties or seventies in good health and CMV-seropositive.

The chain links TRBV29-1 to TRBJ2-5; TRBD2 aligns across 7 bases. The CDR3 has 17 residues. Unmatched junction bases numbered 18, after V lost 4 bases and J lost 4 bases. Germline loops: CDR1 SQVTM, CDR2 ANQGSEA. In DNA form, the CDR3 reads TGCAGCGTTGCCCCCACTCAGGGCGGGGGAGGTGGAGAGACCCAGTACTTC. Translation: CSVAPTQGGGGGETQYF.

V gene TRBV5-1 combines with J gene TRBJ1-4, with 9 bases lining up with TRBD1. The ends lost 0 bases at V and 8 bases at J; junction bases unmatched: 5. The CDR3 has 15 amino acids. Germline values: CDR1 SGHRS, CDR2 YFSETQ. In DNA form, the CDR3 reads TGCGCCAGCAGCTTGGAGGACAGGGGTTGGGAAAAACTGTTTTTT. Translated, it gives CASSLEDRGWEKLFF.

This clone came up once. J is TRBJ1-6 and V is TRBV12-5; D is ambiguous. Germline CDR1 reads LGHNT; CDR2 reads FRNRAP. This CDR3 has 14 residues. V lost 4 bases and J 10 bases, leaving 14 bases between the germline ends. The CDR3, as DNA: TGTGCTAGTGGTTCCGACACGACGGCCTCACCCCTCCACTTT. It yields the protein CASGSDTTASPLHF.

This clone was counted a few times. V and J are TRBV19 and TRBJ2-5; 13 bases match TRBD2. The CDR3 has 16 amino acids. Germline assignment: CDR1 LNHDA and CDR2 SQIVND (reference sequence). With V trimmed by 3 bases and J by 5 bases, 6 bases remained unmatched. Here the CDR3 reads CASSITTSGGEETQYF. In nucleotides, the CDR3 is TGTGCCAGTAGTATTACAACTAGCGGGGGGGAGGAGACCCAGTACTTC.

This sequence joins TRBV4-3 and TRBJ2-7; TRBD1 aligns across 8 bases. CDR1 is LGHNA and CDR2 is YSLEER in the germline V gene. The CDR3 runs to 15 residues. The V and J ends lost 3 bases and 0 bases, in that order; junction bases with no gene match: 4. In nucleotides, the CDR3 is TGCGCCAGCAGCCAGGCAGGACAGGGCTCCTACGAGCAGTACTTC. Its protein product is CASSQAGQGSYEQYF.

The chain combines TRBV18 with TRBJ1-1, with D possibly matching TRBD1 (6 bases). The CDR3 sequence is 14 residues long. V was clipped by 4 bases and J by 3 bases, with 12 bases between them. CDR1 is KGHSH and CDR2 is LQKENI in the germline V gene. This CDR3 is CASSRGQSDTEAFF. The DNA of the CDR3 is TGTGCCAGCTCACGCGGACAGTCCGACACTGAAGCTTTCTTT.

The rearrangement uses TRBV7-9 and TRBJ2-3; 9 bases fit TRBD2. CDR3 length: 18 residues. Germline CDR1 reads SEHNR; CDR2 reads FQNEAQ (reference sequence). With V trimmed by 1 base and J by 2 bases, 10 bases remained unmatched. CDR3 sequence: CASSLVRASGDPTDTQYF. CDR3 DNA: TGTGCCAGCAGCTTAGTTAGGGCTAGCGGGGACCCCACAGATACGCAGTATTTT.

This clone has a handful of counts. The chain combines TRBV15 with TRBJ1-1; tentatively, D is TRBD1 (5 bases). This CDR3 has 17 residues. Germline V gives CDR1 LNHNV, CDR2 YYDKDF (reference sequence). Trimming left V 1 base short and J 4 bases short, with 19 bases between. The CDR3 sequence: CATSRGYIGGASTEAFF. Here the CDR3 DNA reads TGTGCCACCAGCAGAGGGTATATCGGAGGGGCAAGCACTGAAGCTTTCTTT.

This clone showed up just a few times. This could be a read error, since a much larger clone is one nucleotide away. The rearrangement links TRBV9 to TRBJ2-3; 10 bases are a match to TRBD2. This CDR3 is built from 15 residues. Germline V CDR1 and CDR2: SGDLS, YYNGEE. J lost 1 base, V lost 4 bases, and 3 bases had no gene match. This chain's CDR3 is CASSRLAGGTDTQYF. For the CDR3, the DNA is TGTGCCAGCAGCCGCCTAGCGGGGGGCACAGATACGCAGTATTTT. Supplemented by reference TRBV9 and TRBJ2-3, the full variable domain reads DSGVTQTPKHLITATGQRVTLRCSPRSGDLSVYWYQQSLDQGLQFLIQYYNGEERAKGNILERFSAQQFPDLHSELNLSSLELGDSALYFCASSRLAGGTDTQYFGPGTRLTVL.

The chain employs TRBV5-5 and TRBJ1-1; TRBD1 aligns across 7 bases. V trimming: 5 bases; J trimming: 4 bases; junction bases outside the gene matches: 14. The CDR3 length is 16 residues. Germline V gene sequence: CDR1 SGHKS, CDR2 YYEKEE (reference sequence). Here the CDR3 DNA reads TGTGCCAGCAGTCGGGACAGACAGGGTTTGAGCACTGAAGCTTTCTTT. Protein: CASSRDRQGLSTEAFF.

The chain uses TRBV28 and TRBJ2-5; the match to TRBD1 covers 10 bases. The CDR3 totals 19 residues. The germline gives CDR1 MDHEN, CDR2 SYDVKM. Trimming at V came to 4 bases and at J to 1 base, leaving 15 bases not matched to a gene. CDR3 residues: CASSSPGGTGVFIQETQYF. The CDR3 DNA reads as TGTGCCAGCAGTTCTCCCGGCGGGACAGGGGTTTTCATCCAAGAGACCCAGTACTTC. Supplemented by reference TRBV28 and TRBJ2-5, the full variable domain reads DVKVTQSSRYLVKRTGEKVFLECVQDMDHENMFWYRQDPGLGLRLIYFSYDVKMKEKGDIPEGYSVSREKKERFSLILESASTNQTSMYLCASSSPGGTGVFIQETQYFGPGTRLLVL.

This clone was seen a handful of times. J is TRBJ2-1 and V is TRBV9; a weak D match, TRBD1 (6 bases). With 0 bases removed from V and 3 bases from J, the gap between germline ends came to 10 bases. The CDR3 is 15 amino acids. Germline assignment: CDR1 SGDLS and CDR2 YYNGEE. The CDR3 reads CASSVEGDHYNEQFF. The CDR3 nucleotides are TGTGCCAGCAGCGTAGAGGGGGATCACTACAATGAGCAGTTCTTC.

This clone was seen more than once but under ten times. The V call is TRBV5-1, the J call TRBJ2-2; perhaps TRBD1 as D (6 bases). The V end was cut by 1 base, the J end by 1 base, with 8 bases between. Germline assignment: CDR1 SGHRS and CDR2 YFSETQ. The CDR3 is made up of 15 amino acids. CDR3 loop: CASSLQGGNTGELFF. The CDR3, as DNA: TGCGCCAGCAGCTTGCAAGGGGGGAACACCGGGGAGCTGTTTTTT.

This chain uses TRBV13 with TRBJ2-3; 12 bases match TRBD1. Per germline, CDR1 PRHDT and CDR2 FYEKMQ (reference sequence). CDR3 length equals 16 residues. J gave up 5 bases and V 5 bases, and 8 bases lay outside the gene matches. The CDR3 nucleotides are TGTGCCAGCAGCGCTCGGGACAGGGGGCGAGTAGATACGCAGTATTTT. Translating gives CASSARDRGRVDTQYF.

J is TRBJ2-7 and V is TRBV9; a weak D match, TRBD1 (5 bases). This CDR3 contains 14 residues. Germline CDR1 and CDR2: SGDLS and YYNGEE. Trimming removed 4 bases at V and 2 bases at J, with 13 bases between. The CDR3, as DNA: TGTGCCAGCAGCTCTAGGGGAACAGCCTACGAGCAGTACTTC. Protein sequence: CASSSRGTAYEQYF.

The chain recombines TRBV2 with TRBJ1-2; no clear D. Germline V gene sequence: CDR1 SNHLY, CDR2 FYNNEI. The V end was cut by 10 bases, the J end by 3 bases, with 12 bases between. The CDR3 runs 12 residues. CDR3 region: CATTNEDYGYTF. The CDR3 region has the DNA TGTGCCACCACAAATGAGGACTATGGCTACACCTTC.

The genes are TRBV27 and TRBJ1-5, with a possible D match to TRBD1 (5 bases). With 5 bases removed from V and 7 bases from J, the gap between germline ends came to 12 bases. The germline V gene has CDR1 MNHEY and CDR2 SMNVEV (reference sequence). This CDR3 is 13 amino acids long. The CDR3 spells CASSARVWQPQHF. CDR3 sequence (DNA): TGTGCCAGCAGTGCCAGGGTTTGGCAGCCCCAGCATTTT.

CDR3 residues: CASSLRQGAWEKLFF. In DNA form, the CDR3 reads TGTGCCAGCAGTTTAAGACAGGGGGCTTGGGAAAAACTGTTTTTT. V usage is TRBV27 and J usage is TRBJ1-4, with 10 nucleotides matching TRBD1. Germline trimming cut 2 bases from V and 8 bases from J; bases unmatched to any gene: 5. CDR1 is MNHEY and CDR2 is SMNVEV in the germline V gene (reference sequence). This CDR3 is 15 amino acids long.

The count of this clone is one. An end of the junction does not agree with germline; a read error may underlie this. This chain links TRBV7-9 with TRBJ2-7; 7 nucleotides match TRBD2. Germline lookup yields CDR1 SEHNR and CDR2 FQNEAQ (reference sequence). The CDR3 sequence is 18 residues long. This CDR3 reads CSSSLAGQPFRPHYEQYF. CDR3 coding DNA: TGTTCCAGCAGCTTAGCGGGCCAGCCTTTCCGCCCCCACTACGAGCAGTACTTC.

This clone has only a few counts. The gene calls are TRBV10-3 and TRBJ1-2, with 9 nucleotides matching TRBD1. The germline gives CDR1 ENHRY, CDR2 SYGVKD. The CDR3 is made up of 14 amino acids. V shed 4 bases and J 1 base; nucleotides not matched to a gene: 1. CDR3 nucleotides: TGTGCCATCAGTGGGGACAGGGATAACTATGGCTACACCTTC. Its protein product is CAISGDRDNYGYTF.

The chain carries TRBV7-2 and TRBJ2-5; the D is unclear. The V gene lost 5 bases and the J gene lost 4 bases, with 14 bases spanning the gap. Germline V gene sequence: CDR1 SGHTA, CDR2 FQGNSA. The CDR3 is 14 amino acids. The CDR3 sequence: CASSPGWAGETQYF. The CDR3 DNA is TGTGCCAGCAGCCCCGGTTGGGCTGGAGAGACCCAGTACTTC.

This clone was detected once. The chain carries TRBV9 and TRBJ2-3; 7 nucleotides align to TRBD1. The CDR3 spans 15 residues. CDR1 and CDR2 from the germline V gene are SGDLS and YYNGEE. Trimming removed 4 bases from V and 1 base from J; junction bases left unmatched: 6. The CDR3 here is CASSLRDRRTDTQYF. In DNA, the CDR3 is TGTGCCAGCAGCCTTAGGGACAGACGCACAGATACGCAGTATTTT.

Details on this clone: This sample also contains other DNA sequences that code for the same CDR3. The chain has TRBV7-2 and TRBJ1-1; possibly TRBD1 for D (5 bases). Germline values: CDR1 SGHTA, CDR2 FQGNSA. V lost 5 bases to trimming and J lost 7 bases, with 14 bases between them. CDR3 length: 13 amino acids. The DNA of the CDR3 is TGTGCCAGCAGCCCAACAGGAGCGGGTGAAGCTTTCTTT. It codes for CASSPTGAGEAFF.

The CDR3 sequence: CASSVLSSLGNEQFF. The CDR3 DNA sequence: TGTGCCAGCAGCGTACTTTCTAGCCTGGGCAATGAGCAGTTCTTC. This chain joins TRBV14 and TRBJ2-1; D is possibly TRBD2 (5 bases). CDR1 and CDR2 (germline): SGHDN, FVKESK. The ends were cut back, 5 bases at V and 6 bases at J, with 17 bases in the middle. The CDR3 runs 15 residues.

The chain uses TRBV6-6 and TRBJ1-6; D is possibly TRBD1 (5 bases). The CDR3 runs 14 residues. Germline loops: CDR1 MNHNY, CDR2 SVGAGI (reference sequence). Trimming left V 7 bases short and J 5 bases short, with 12 bases between. The CDR3 coding sequence is TGTGCCAGCAACCAGGGATCTCATAATTCACCCCTCCACTTT. Its translation: CASNQGSHNSPLHF.

The chain employs TRBV5-4 and TRBJ1-2; D gene uncertain. The V gene lost 0 bases and the J gene lost 10 bases, with 7 bases spanning the gap. From germline, CDR1 is SGHNT and CDR2 YYREEE (reference sequence). The CDR3 is 11 amino acids. In nucleotides, the CDR3 is TGTGCCAGCAGCTTGGATTCGTCCTACACCTTC. This encodes CASSLDSSYTF.

V is TRBV28 and J is TRBJ2-7; TRBD2 matches 10 bases. The CDR3 is made up of 11 amino acids. Germline V lookup: CDR1 MDHEN, CDR2 SYDVKM. J lost 12 bases, V lost 5 bases, and 4 bases had no gene match. The CDR3 spells CASSHTSGTYF. The CDR3 region has the DNA TGTGCCAGCAGTCATACTAGCGGGACGTACTTC.

For this clone: Germline is not matched at one junction end, which may reflect a read error. J is TRBJ1-5 and V is TRBV7-9; D gene uncertain. This CDR3 is built from 17 residues. CDR1 is SEHNR, CDR2 FQNEAQ, per germline (reference sequence). In nucleotides, the CDR3 is TGTTCCAGCAGCACCGGAGGGCACACAGAAATTCCACAGCCCCAGCATTTT. The encoded protein is CSSSTGGHTEIPQPQHF.

V is TRBV5-1 and J is TRBJ1-4, with 8 bases aligning to TRBD1. This CDR3 contains 18 residues. Unmatched junction bases numbered 12, after V lost 4 bases and J lost 1 base. The germline V gene encodes CDR1 SGHRS and CDR2 YFSETQ. The CDR3 DNA is TGCGCCAGCAGCGCCCGGGCAGGGGGCCTAGGAACTAATGAAAAACTGTTTTTT. Amino acid sequence: CASSARAGGLGTNEKLFF. The whole variable domain, remainder taken from reference TRBV5-1 and TRBJ1-4, is KAGVTQTPRYLIKTRGQQVTLSCSPISGHRSVSWYQQTPGQGLQFLFEYFSETQRNKGNFPGRFSGRQFSNSRSEMNVSTLELGDSALYLCASSARAGGLGTNEKLFFGSGTQLSVL.

The V call is TRBV4-1, the J call TRBJ2-7, with 12 nucleotides matching TRBD2. Germline-derived CDR1 and CDR2 are MGHRA and YSYEKL. V lost 0 bases and J lost 0; bases outside the gene matches: 15. The length of the CDR3 is 21 residues. The CDR3 reads CASSQDVPGLAGIRSSYEQYF. CDR3 coding DNA: TGCGCCAGCAGCCAAGATGTTCCGGGACTAGCGGGCATAAGGAGCTCCTACGAGCAGTACTTC.